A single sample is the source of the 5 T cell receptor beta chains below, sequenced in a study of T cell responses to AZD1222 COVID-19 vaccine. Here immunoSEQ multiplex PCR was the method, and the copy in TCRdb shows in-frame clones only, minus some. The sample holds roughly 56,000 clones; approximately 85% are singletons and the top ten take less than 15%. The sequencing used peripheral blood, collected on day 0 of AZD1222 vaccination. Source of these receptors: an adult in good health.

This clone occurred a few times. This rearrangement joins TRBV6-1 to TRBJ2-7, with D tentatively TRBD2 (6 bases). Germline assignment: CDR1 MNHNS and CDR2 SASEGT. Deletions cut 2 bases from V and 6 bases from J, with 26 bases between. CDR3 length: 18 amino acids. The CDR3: CASSELFHSLAAGGEQYF. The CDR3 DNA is TGTGCCAGCAGTGAATTATTTCACTCGTTGGCTGCCGGGGGCGAGCAGTACTTC.

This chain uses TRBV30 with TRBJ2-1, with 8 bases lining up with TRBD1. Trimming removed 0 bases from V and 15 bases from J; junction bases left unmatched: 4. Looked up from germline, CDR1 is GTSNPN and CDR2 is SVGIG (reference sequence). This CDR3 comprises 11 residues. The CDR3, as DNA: TGTGCCTGGAGTGTTGGGACAGGACGGTTCTTC. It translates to CAWSVGTGRFF.

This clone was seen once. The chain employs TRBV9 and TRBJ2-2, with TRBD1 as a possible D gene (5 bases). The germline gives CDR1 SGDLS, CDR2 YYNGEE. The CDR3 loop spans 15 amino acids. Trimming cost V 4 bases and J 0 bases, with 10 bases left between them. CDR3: CASSSDISNTGELFF. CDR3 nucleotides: TGTGCCAGCAGCTCGGACATCTCGAACACCGGGGAGCTGTTTTTT.

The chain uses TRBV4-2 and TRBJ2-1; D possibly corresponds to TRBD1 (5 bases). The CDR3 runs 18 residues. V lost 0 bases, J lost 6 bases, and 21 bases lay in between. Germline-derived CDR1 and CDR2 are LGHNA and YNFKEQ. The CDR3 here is CASSQDRAIGRVFNEQFF. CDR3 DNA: TGTGCCAGCAGCCAAGATCGGGCCATTGGCAGGGTATTCAATGAGCAGTTCTTC.

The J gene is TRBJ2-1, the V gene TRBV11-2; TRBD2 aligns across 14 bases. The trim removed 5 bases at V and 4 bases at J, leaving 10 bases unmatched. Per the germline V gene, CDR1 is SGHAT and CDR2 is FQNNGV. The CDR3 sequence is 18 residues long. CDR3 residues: CASSLRVTSGGVYNEQFF. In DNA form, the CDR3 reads TGTGCCAGCAGCCTCAGGGTGACTAGCGGGGGGGTTTACAATGAGCAGTTCTTC.